This TCR beta chain derives from a study of technical replicates of blood from a few donors. V was clipped by 2 bases and J by 2 bases, with 10 bases between them. This CDR3 comprises 14 residues. Germline CDR1 is LNHDA and CDR2 is SQIVND (reference sequence). The method was immunoSEQ multiplex PCR; TCRdb's version includes in-frame clones alone and lacks a portion of them. Seen here are 60,000 to 90,000 clones, about 92% observed once, and the top ten hold 0.35% to 0.45%. This chain uses TRBV19 with TRBJ2-7; D ambiguous. The receptor comes from a human donor in good health. Sequences were obtained from T cells isolated from PBMCs. Written as DNA, the CDR3 is TGTGCCAGTAGTATAAACTCTGTGACCTACGAGCAGTACTTC. Protein: CASSINSVTYEQYF.